This T cell receptor (beta chain) derives from a study of CD8+CD57+ T cells in acquired aplastic anemia (dated by TCRdb to the late 2010s). Some background on the complete study: A mean of 3.2 ug of DNA, ranging from about 0.19 to 30 ug, was extracted from sorted CD4+ and CD8+ cells. A CD8+CD57+ expansion meant a frequency higher than the mean frequency seen in healthy subjects. What the work shows at the level of the full study, not this receptor alone: Although under 35 CD8+ CDR3 sequences were shared by patients and controls, these sequences appeared highly expressed in patients and within the immunodominant clones of patients. No significant difference in CD8+ Simpson's diversity was found between patients and healthy controls (P=0.060).

Genomic DNA served as template for TCR beta VDJ combination and CDR3 sequence profiling. TCR repertoire sequencing was run on an Illumina HiSeq 2000. In the authors' own workflow: Repertoire assessment relied on Simpson's diversity index, CDR3 size and DJ length profiles, and TRBV/TRBJ rearrangement plots. The immunodominant clone was defined as the most abundant DNA sequence in deep sequencing data. CDR3 amino acid sequences were checked for sharing between subjects and were compared against published repertoires and the VDJdb database. TCRdb handled the public reads itself, with Q25 trimming in fastp and clone calling in MiXCR, and kept productive beta chains. Records with the same CDR3 protein are collapsed into one entry carrying the most frequent genes and DNA. For this entry, the V and J calls and clone size follow TCRdb and not the study's own pipeline. This sample has just over 200,000 distinct CDR3 sequences in its table, and 60% to 80% of those were observed once. Around 60% of the sample comes from the top ten.

CDR3 length: 13 amino acids, cysteine to phenylalanine. CDR3 DNA only is kept here, 39 bases in frame from base 1. Germline trimming amounts to 6 bases on V and 5 bases on J, with 5 as the count of junction bases outside the gene matches. The germline V gene (reference sequence) provides CDR1 DFQATT and CDR2 SNEGSKA. The patients picked for sequencing were ones in whom flow cytometry had shown an expansion of CD8+CD57+ cells. All patients had severe acquired aplastic anemia diagnosed by International Study of Aplastic Anemia and Agranulocytosis and Camitta criteria. No patient had received any therapy when blood was sampled. In this study, sorted CD4+ and CD8+ T cells from the blood of healthy subjects and of severe aplastic anemia patients had their TCR repertoires deep-sequenced. In the USA, patient enrollment took place under clinicaltrials.gov protocols 00001620, 01623167, 00001397, 00071045, 00081523 and 00961064. Ficoll-Paque density gradient centrifugation was used to isolate peripheral blood mononuclear cells. CD4+ and CD8+ T cells were sorted by FACS or magnetic beads before DNA extraction.

About this clonotype itself: Its antigen target is currently unknown. Nothing much larger sits one base from this clone, and base qualities are not available.

This clonotype was sampled from a human donor with aplastic anemia. Sequenced material: sorted CD4+, CD8+, or CD8+CD57+ T cells (not recorded which) from PBMCs. The chain is assembled from TRBV20-1 and TRBJ2-5; 11 nucleotides in the junction match TRBD1. The nucleotides read TGCAGTGCCCTGGGACAGGGGGAGGAGACCCAGTACTTC. This codes for CSALGQGEETQYF.